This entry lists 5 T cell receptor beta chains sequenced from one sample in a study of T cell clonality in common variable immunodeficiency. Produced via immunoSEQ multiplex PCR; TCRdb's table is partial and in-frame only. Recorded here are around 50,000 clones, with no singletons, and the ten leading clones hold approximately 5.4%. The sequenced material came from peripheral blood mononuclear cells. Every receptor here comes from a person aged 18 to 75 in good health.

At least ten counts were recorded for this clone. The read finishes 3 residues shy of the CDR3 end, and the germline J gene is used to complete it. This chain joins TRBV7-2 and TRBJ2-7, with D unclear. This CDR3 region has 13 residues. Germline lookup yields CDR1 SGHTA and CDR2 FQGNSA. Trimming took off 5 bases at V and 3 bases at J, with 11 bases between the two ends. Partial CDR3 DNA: TGTGCCAGCAGCCCCACTTCCGGCTACGAG. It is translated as CASSPTSGYE. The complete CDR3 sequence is CASSPTSGYEQYF.

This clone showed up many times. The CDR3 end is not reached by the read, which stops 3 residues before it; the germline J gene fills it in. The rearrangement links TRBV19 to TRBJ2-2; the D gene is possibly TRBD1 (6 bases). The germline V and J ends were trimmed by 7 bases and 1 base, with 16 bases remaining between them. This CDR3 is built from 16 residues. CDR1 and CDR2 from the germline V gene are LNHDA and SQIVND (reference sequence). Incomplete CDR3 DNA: TGTGCCAGTAAAGATGCCGGGACATTGAACACCGGGGAG. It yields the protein CASKDAGTLNTGE. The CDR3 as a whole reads CASKDAGTLNTGELFF.

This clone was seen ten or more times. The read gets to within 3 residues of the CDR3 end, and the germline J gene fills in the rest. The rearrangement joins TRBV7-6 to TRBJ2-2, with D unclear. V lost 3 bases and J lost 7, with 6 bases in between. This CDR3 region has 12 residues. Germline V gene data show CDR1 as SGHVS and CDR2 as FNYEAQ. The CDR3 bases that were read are TGTGCCAGCAGCTTTCACGGCGGGGAG. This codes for CASSFHGGE. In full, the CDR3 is CASSFHGGELFF.

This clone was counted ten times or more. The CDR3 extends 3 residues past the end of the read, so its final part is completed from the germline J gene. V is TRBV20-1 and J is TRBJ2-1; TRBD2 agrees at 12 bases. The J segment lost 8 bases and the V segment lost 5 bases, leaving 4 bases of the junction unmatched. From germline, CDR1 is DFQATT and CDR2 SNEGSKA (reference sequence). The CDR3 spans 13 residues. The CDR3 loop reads CSAPRLAGDEQFF. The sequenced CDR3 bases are TGCAGTGCTCCTAGACTAGCGGGAGATGAG.

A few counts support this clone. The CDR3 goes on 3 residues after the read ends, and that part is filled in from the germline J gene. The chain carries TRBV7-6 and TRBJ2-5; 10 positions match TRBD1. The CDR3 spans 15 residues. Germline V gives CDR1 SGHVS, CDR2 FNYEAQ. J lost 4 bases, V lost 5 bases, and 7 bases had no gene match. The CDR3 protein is CASSAGQGRGETQYF. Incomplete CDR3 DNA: TGTGCCAGCAGCGCGGGACAGGGGAGAGGAGAGACC.